A single sample gave rise to the 16 T cell receptor beta chains below, sequenced in a study of OX40 agonist ivuxolimab in advanced cancers. Some clones are missing from TCRdb's copy, which holds only in-frame ones; the method was immunoSEQ multiplex PCR. The sample shows 30,000 to 40,000 clones, about three quarters of them seen only once. The sequencing used CD4+ or CD8+ T cells sorted from blood, collected in a trial of the OX40 agonist ivuxolimab. The receptors stem from an adult with an advanced solid tumor such as melanoma, head and neck, liver or kidney cancer.

The gene calls are TRBV15 and TRBJ1-5; perhaps TRBD1 as D (6 bases). This CDR3 has 14 residues. Trimming pared 6 bases from V and 4 bases from J, leaving 13 bases between. Germline V CDR1 and CDR2: LNHNV, YYDKDF (reference sequence). The CDR3 loop reads CATRQDRQNQPQHF. The DNA of the CDR3 is TGTGCCACCAGGCAGGACAGACAAAATCAGCCCCAGCATTTT.

The count of this clone is one. V usage is TRBV29-1 and J usage is TRBJ1-2; D is possibly TRBD1 (5 bases). Germline values: CDR1 SQVTM, CDR2 ANQGSEA. This CDR3 comprises 12 residues. Trimming stripped 5 bases from V and 5 bases from J, with 12 bases between. In nucleotides, the CDR3 is TGCAGCGTTTATGGACAACAGTATGGCTACACCTTC. Its translation: CSVYGQQYGYTF.

Here the CDR3 DNA reads TGTGCCAGCAGTTACGACAGGGGGGAAGAGACCCAGTACTTC. Protein: CASSYDRGEETQYF. The chain links TRBV6-6 to TRBJ2-5, with 9 bases that match TRBD1. V lost 2 bases, J lost 3 bases, and 1 base stayed unmatched. This CDR3 spans 14 amino acids. The germline V gene encodes CDR1 MNHNY and CDR2 SVGAGI (reference sequence).

The chain carries TRBV15 and TRBJ2-7; unclear D gene. Germline V gene sequence: CDR1 LNHNV, CDR2 YYDKDF (reference sequence). The CDR3 is 12 amino acids. Trimming shortened V by 1 base and J by 9 bases, and 10 bases separated the two germline ends. The CDR3 DNA follows: TGTGCCACCAGCAGAGGGGGTGGGTGGCAGTACTTC. Amino acids: CATSRGGGWQYF.

The chain employs TRBV27 and TRBJ1-1; 8 bases are shared with TRBD1. Germline loops: CDR1 MNHEY, CDR2 SMNVEV (reference sequence). Trimming took 6 bases from V and 7 from J; bases not matched to a gene: 4. This CDR3 has 12 residues. CDR3: CASRDRENEAFF. The CDR3 DNA reads TGTGCCAGCAGGGACAGGGAGAATGAAGCTTTCTTT.

This chain connects TRBV5-1 to TRBJ2-1; weak D call: TRBD1 (5 bases). V was trimmed by 0 bases and J by 7 bases, leaving 11 bases between them. CDR1 SGHRS and CDR2 YFSETQ come from the germline V gene. This CDR3 has 14 amino acids. This CDR3 is CASSLGGSENEQFF. CDR3 coding DNA: TGCGCCAGCAGCTTGGGGGGCAGTGAGAATGAGCAGTTCTTC.

This clone was observed once. The chain employs TRBV28 and TRBJ2-1; 10 bases map to TRBD2. Germline V CDR1 and CDR2: MDHEN, SYDVKM. After removal of 5 bases from V and 5 bases from J, the junction contained 6 bases not matched to a gene. The CDR3 loop spans 15 amino acids. The CDR3 DNA reads TGTGCCAGCAGTATCGTAGCGGGAGGCAACAATGAGCAGTTCTTC. Encoded protein: CASSIVAGGNNEQFF. The full variable domain, rest sourced from reference TRBV28 and TRBJ2-1, is DVKVTQSSRYLVKRTGEKVFLECVQDMDHENMFWYRQDPGLGLRLIYFSYDVKMKEKGDIPEGYSVSREKKERFSLILESASTNQTSMYLCASSIVAGGNNEQFFGPGTRLTVL.

J is TRBJ1-3 and V is TRBV10-3; no clear D gene. This CDR3 has 15 amino acids. V lost 6 bases and J lost 0, with 12 bases in between. Germline CDR1 reads ENHRY; CDR2 reads SYGVKD. In DNA form, the CDR3 reads TGTGCCATCAGACCCGACACGAGCTCTGGAAACACCATATATTTT. Protein sequence: CAIRPDTSSGNTIYF.

The chain combines TRBV27 with TRBJ1-1; weak D call: TRBD1 (6 bases). This CDR3 contains 13 residues. The germline V gene has CDR1 MNHEY and CDR2 SMNVEV (reference sequence). Trimming pared 4 bases from V and 6 bases from J, leaving 12 bases between. The CDR3 sequence is CASSSYRVSEAFF. The CDR3 DNA reads as TGTGCCAGCAGTTCGTACAGGGTGTCTGAAGCTTTCTTT.

The rearrangement joins TRBV28 to TRBJ2-3; 8 bases line up with TRBD1. The CDR3 sequence is 17 residues long. CDR1 and CDR2 (germline): MDHEN, SYDVKM. V shed 7 bases, J shed 2 bases, and the junction held 14 bases outside the gene matches. CDR3 loop: CASTLAGTGGVTDTQYF. CDR3 DNA sequence: TGTGCCAGCACCCTTGCCGGGACAGGAGGGGTCACAGATACGCAGTATTTT.

The rearrangement uses TRBV27 and TRBJ2-2; 12 nucleotides line up with TRBD1. CDR1 is MNHEY and CDR2 is SMNVEV in the germline V gene (reference sequence). V lost 0 bases, J lost 7 bases, and 12 bases stayed unmatched. The CDR3 runs to 19 residues. The DNA for the CDR3 is TGTGCCAGCAGTTTATCGGGTCTACGGGACAGGGGGCGCGGCGGGGAGCTGTTTTTT. Its protein product is CASSLSGLRDRGRGGELFF.

The chain recombines TRBV5-1 with TRBJ2-1, with 8 bases lining up with TRBD2. With 4 bases clipped from V and 4 bases from J, the junction kept 7 bases outside the gene matches. CDR3 size: 15 residues. Germline CDR1 is SGHRS and CDR2 is YFSETQ. In nucleotides, the CDR3 is TGCGCCAGCAGCGTCGGGACTAGTCCTTACAATGAGCAGTTCTTC. This sequence encodes CASSVGTSPYNEQFF.

The chain couples TRBV7-9 to TRBJ2-2, with 8 bases lining up with TRBD1. From germline, CDR1 is SEHNR and CDR2 FQNEAQ (reference sequence). J gave up 4 bases and V 6 bases, and 7 bases lay outside the gene matches. CDR3 length: 15 amino acids. The CDR3 here is CASRAGTGLTGELFF. CDR3 nucleotide sequence: TGTGCCAGCAGAGCCGGGACAGGACTCACCGGGGAGCTGTTTTTT.

This chain joins TRBV5-1 and TRBJ2-1; 9 bases match TRBD1. V dropped 1 base and J dropped 1; count of bases not matched to a gene: 6. Per germline, CDR1 SGHRS and CDR2 YFSETQ. The length of the CDR3 is 17 residues. The CDR3 region is CASSLQGTGTSYNEQFF. CDR3 DNA: TGCGCCAGCAGCTTGCAGGGGACAGGGACTTCCTACAATGAGCAGTTCTTC.

The chain links TRBV27 to TRBJ1-1; D is ambiguous. Trimming cost V 2 bases and J 4 bases, with 8 bases left between them. CDR1 is MNHEY and CDR2 is SMNVEV in the germline V gene (reference sequence). This CDR3 spans 13 amino acids. CDR3 sequence: CASSLRSVTEAFF. CDR3 nucleotide sequence: TGTGCCAGCAGTTTAAGATCTGTCACTGAAGCTTTCTTT.

J is TRBJ2-7 and V is TRBV5-4; D perhaps matches TRBD2 (6 bases). The CDR3 totals 14 residues. The ends were cut back, 0 bases at V and 3 bases at J, with 10 bases in the middle. CDR1 and CDR2 (germline): SGHNT, YYREEE (reference sequence). The CDR3 region has the DNA TGTGCCAGCAGCTTGGTGGGGGGTAGCTACGAGCAGTACTTC. Translating gives CASSLVGGSYEQYF.